The clone carrying this TCR beta chain has a count of ten or more. The entry originates in a study of neurological immune-mediated disorders. CDR1 is SGHRS and CDR2 is YFSETQ in the germline V gene. The CDR3 is made up of 14 amino acids. Trimming took off 4 bases at V and 8 bases at J, with 16 bases between the two ends. TCRdb recomputed calls from the 5' RACE reads with MiXCR, one row per CDR3 protein. The table lists 55,000 to 75,000 distinct CDR3 sequences, about 2.5% of them singletons, with 3% in the top ten. The source material was PBMCs. The rearrangement uses TRBV5-1 and TRBJ2-1; either TRBD1 or TRBD2 may supply D (6 bases each). The TCR originated in a man in his fifties with multiple sclerosis. CDR3 sequence: CASSLTRGVDEQFF. The CDR3, as DNA: TGCGCCAGCAGCCTGACTAGGGGGGTTGATGAGCAGTTCTTC.